The clone carrying this T cell receptor (beta chain) was seen a few times. The record originates from a study of T cells after yellow fever vaccination. General study points: Reappearance after the booster was observed for most primary-vaccination clones (around 96% CD4, about 85% CD8).

TCRdb recomputed calls from the 5' RACE reads with MiXCR, one row per CDR3 protein. The data show tens of thousands of distinct CDR3 sequences, with about 5.2% seen just once and roughly 31% held by the top ten. The J segment lost 8 bases and the V segment lost 0 bases, leaving 3 bases of the junction unmatched. Germline-derived CDR1 and CDR2 are SGHDN and FVKESK. The CDR3 has 13 amino acids. The receptor was isolated from a man aged 18 to 29 who received the YFV17D yellow fever vaccine. Sequencing used PBMCs, either bulk or a sorted T-cell subset (CD4+, CD8+, memory, or dextramer-sorted; not recorded which), obtained on the day of the yellow fever booster vaccination. The chain has TRBV14 and TRBJ1-2; 7 bases are a match to TRBD1. The CDR3 sequence: CASSQEQGRGYTF. CDR3 DNA sequence: TGTGCCAGCAGCCAAGAACAGGGGAGAGGCTACACCTTC.